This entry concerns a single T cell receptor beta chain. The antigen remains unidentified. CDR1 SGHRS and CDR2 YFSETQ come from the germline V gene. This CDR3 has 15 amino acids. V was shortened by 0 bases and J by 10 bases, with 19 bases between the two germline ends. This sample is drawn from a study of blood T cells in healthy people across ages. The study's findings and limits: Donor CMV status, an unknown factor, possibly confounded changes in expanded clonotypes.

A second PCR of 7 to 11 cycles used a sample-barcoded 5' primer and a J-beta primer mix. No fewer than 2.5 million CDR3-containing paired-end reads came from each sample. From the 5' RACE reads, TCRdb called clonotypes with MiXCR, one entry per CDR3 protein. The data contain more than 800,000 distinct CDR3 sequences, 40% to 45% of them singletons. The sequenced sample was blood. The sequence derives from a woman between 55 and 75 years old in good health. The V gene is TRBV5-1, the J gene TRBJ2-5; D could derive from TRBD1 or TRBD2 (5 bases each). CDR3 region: CASSLVAGSSVDQYF. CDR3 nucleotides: TGCGCCAGCAGCTTGGTGGCAGGGAGTTCGGTGGACCAGTACTTC.